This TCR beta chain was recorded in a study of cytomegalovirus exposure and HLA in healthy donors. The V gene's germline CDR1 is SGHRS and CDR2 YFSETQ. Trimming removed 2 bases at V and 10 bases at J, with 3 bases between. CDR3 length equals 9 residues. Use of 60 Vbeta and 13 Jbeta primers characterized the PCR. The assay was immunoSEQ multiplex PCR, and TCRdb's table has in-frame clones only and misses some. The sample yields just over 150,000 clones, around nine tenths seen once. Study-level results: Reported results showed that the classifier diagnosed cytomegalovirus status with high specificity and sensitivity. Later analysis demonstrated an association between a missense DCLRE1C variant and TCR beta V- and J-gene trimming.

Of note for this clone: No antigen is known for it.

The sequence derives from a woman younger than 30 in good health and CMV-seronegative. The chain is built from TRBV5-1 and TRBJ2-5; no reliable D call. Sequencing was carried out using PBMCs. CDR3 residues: CASSFSQYF. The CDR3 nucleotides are TGCGCCAGCAGCTTTAGCCAGTACTTC. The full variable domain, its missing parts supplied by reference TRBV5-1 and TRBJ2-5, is KAGVTQTPRYLIKTRGQQVTLSCSPISGHRSVSWYQQTPGQGLQFLFEYFSETQRNKGNFPGRFSGRQFSNSRSEMNVSTLELGDSALYLCASSFSQYFGPGTRLLVL.